This T cell receptor beta chain came from a study of beta chain features in type 1 diabetes. Across the study: Across every sample, 107,917,701 sorted cells were examined in total. Study-level findings and limits: All four CD4+ subsets from Type 1 diabetes patients carried moderately but significantly shorter TCRB CDR3s. Within patients, naive, central memory and Treg TCRB repertoires seemed more similar than within healthy donors.

The sample holds a few counts of this clone. Its antigen is still unknown. Likely a read error: the CDR3 ends without its conserved phenylalanine or tryptophan. Because the CDR3's place on the DNA is in doubt, the DNA is left out and the CDR3 is given as listed by TCRdb. All sorted populations exceeded 98% purity. What was sequenced were expressed TCRB transcripts, since all of the isolated RNA had been reverse transcribed. The repertoire was sequenced with immunoSEQ multiplex PCR; TCRdb's copy has only in-frame clones and lacks some. In the table there are 400,000 to 500,000 clones, around 13% of which are singletons. The CDR3 extends over 8 residues, inclusive of both ends. The germline gives CDR1 MRHNA, CDR2 SNTAGT.

The origin of this receptor is a young man in good health. The sequenced sample was naive CD4+ T cells from blood. The rearrangement links TRBV6-4 to TRBJ1-3; the table's D call, TRBD1, was not checked against the DNA. The CDR3 is CASSDSGA.